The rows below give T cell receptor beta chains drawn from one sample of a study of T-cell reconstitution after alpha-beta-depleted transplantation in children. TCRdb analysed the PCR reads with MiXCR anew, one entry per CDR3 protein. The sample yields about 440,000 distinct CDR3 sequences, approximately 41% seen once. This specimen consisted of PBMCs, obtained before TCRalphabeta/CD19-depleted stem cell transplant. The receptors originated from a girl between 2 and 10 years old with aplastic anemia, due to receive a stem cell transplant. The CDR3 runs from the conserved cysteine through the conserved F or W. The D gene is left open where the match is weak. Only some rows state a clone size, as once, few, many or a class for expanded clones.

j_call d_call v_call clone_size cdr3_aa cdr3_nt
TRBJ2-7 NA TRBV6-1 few CASSEGAGSYEQYF TGTGCCAGCAGTGAAGGGGCGGGATCCTACGAGCAGTACTTC
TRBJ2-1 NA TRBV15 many CATSRDLADEQFF TGTGCCACCAGCAGAGATCTGGCGGATGAGCAGTTCTTC
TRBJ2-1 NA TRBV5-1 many CASSFGGPYNEQFF TGCGCCAGCAGCTTCGGCGGACCCTACAATGAGCAGTTCTTC
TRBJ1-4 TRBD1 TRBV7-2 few CASSFGTGEEKLFF TGTGCCAGCAGCTTCGGGACAGGGGAGGAAAAACTGTTTTTT
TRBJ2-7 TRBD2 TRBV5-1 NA CASSLGGGLRATYEQYF TGCGCCAGCAGCCTGGGCGGGGGGTTACGCGCGACCTACGAGCAGTACTTC
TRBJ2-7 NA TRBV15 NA CATSRDRVGYEQYF TGTGCCACCAGCAGAGATAGGGTGGGGTACGAGCAGTACTTC
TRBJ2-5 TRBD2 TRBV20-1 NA CSARDLAGLKQETQYF TGCAGTGCTAGAGACCTAGCGGGGCTGAAACAAGAGACCCAGTACTTC
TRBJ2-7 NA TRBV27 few CASSVSTPSYEQYF TGTGCCAGCAGTGTTAGCACACCTTCATACGAGCAGTACTTC
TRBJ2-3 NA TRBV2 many CASSESGRTDTQYF TGTGCCAGCAGTGAGTCGGGCCGCACAGATACGCAGTATTTT
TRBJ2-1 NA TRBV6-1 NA CATIRQGGSNEQFF TGTGCCACCATACGACAGGGAGGTAGCAATGAGCAGTTCTTC
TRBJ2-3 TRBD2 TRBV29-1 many CSVAFSGTSDTQYF TGCAGCGTGGCATTTAGCGGGACTTCGGATACGCAGTATTTT
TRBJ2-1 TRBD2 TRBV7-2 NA CASSTLAGGPYNEQFF TGTGCCAGCAGTACACTAGCGGGAGGTCCTTACAATGAGCAGTTCTTC
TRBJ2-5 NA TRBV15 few CATSSGWKTQYF TGTGCCACCAGCAGTGGTTGGAAGACCCAGTACTTC
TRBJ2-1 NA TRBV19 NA CASSRWGEQFF TGTGCCTCCTCCCGGTGGGGTGAGCAGTTCTTC
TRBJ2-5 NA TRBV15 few CATSRGARETQYF TGTGCCACCAGCAGAGGGGCCCGGGAGACCCAGTACTTC
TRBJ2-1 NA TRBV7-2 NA CASSLAFGPYNEQFF TGTGCCAGCAGCTTAGCATTTGGCCCCTACAATGAGCAGTTCTTC
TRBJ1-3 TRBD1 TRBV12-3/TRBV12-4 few CASSLMDRAYTIYF TGTGCCAGCAGTCTCATGGACAGGGCCTACACCATATATTTT
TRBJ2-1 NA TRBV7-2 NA CASSLQSYNEQFF TGTGCCAGCAGCCTTCAGTCCTACAATGAGCAGTTCTTC
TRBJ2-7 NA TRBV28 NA CASRPFAYEQYF TGTGCCAGCAGGCCATTCGCTTACGAGCAGTACTTC
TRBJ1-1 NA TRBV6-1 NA CATRGDRNTEAFF TGTGCCACCCGGGGGGACCGGAACACTGAAGCTTTCTTT
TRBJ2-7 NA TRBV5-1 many CASSLSQPSDEQYF TGCGCCAGCAGCTTGAGTCAGCCCAGCGACGAGCAGTACTTC
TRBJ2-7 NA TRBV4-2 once CASNTRGPSYEQYF TGTGCCAGCAACACTCGGGGGCCATCCTACGAGCAGTACTTC
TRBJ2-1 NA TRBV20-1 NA CSARDRTAYNEQFF TGCAGTGCTAGGGACAGAACGGCCTACAATGAGCAGTTCTTC
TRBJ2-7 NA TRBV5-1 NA CASSLKQAGEQYF TGCGCCAGCAGCTTGAAACAGGCGGGCGAGCAGTACTTC
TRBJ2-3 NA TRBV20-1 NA CSAENPRGGRTTDTQYF TGCAGTGCCGAAAACCCTCGGGGAGGACGGACGACAGATACGCAGTATTTT
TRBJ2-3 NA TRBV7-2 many CASSLDYTDTQYF TGTGCCAGCAGCTTAGACTATACAGATACGCAGTATTTT
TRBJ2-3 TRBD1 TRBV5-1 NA CASTTQGDTQYF TGCGCCAGTACGACACAGGGGGATACGCAGTATTTT
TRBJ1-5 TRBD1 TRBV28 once CASSSQGARKPQHF TGTGCCAGCAGTTCCCAGGGGGCGCGTAAGCCCCAGCATTTT
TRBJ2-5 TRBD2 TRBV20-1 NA CSARRLAGEETQYF TGCAGTGCTAGACGACTAGCCGGGGAAGAGACCCAGTACTTC
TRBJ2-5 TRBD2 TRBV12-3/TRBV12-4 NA CASMQLAVAGETQYF TGTGCCAGCATGCAACTAGCGGTTGCGGGAGAGACCCAGTACTTC
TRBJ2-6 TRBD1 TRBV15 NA CATSRWGQGVLGANVLTF TGTGCCACCAGCAGGTGGGGACAGGGGGTTCTTGGGGCCAACGTCCTGACTTTC
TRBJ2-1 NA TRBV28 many CASSLLSGVEQFF TGTGCCAGCAGTTTACTTTCAGGGGTCGAGCAGTTCTTC
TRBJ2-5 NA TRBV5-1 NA CASSSLLHPTQYF TGCGCCAGCAGCTCGCTACTTCACCCAACCCAGTACTTC
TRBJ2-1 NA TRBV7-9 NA CASSLAGTEQFF TGTGCCAGCAGCTTAGCGGGGACTGAGCAGTTCTTC
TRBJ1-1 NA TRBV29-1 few CSVPEGTEAFF TGCAGCGTTCCAGAGGGCACTGAAGCTTTCTTT
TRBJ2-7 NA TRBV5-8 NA CASSFGLGEQYF TGTGCCAGCAGCTTCGGCCTCGGGGAGCAGTACTTC
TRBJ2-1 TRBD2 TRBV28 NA CASSLALAAKYNEQFF TGTGCCAGCAGTTTAGCACTAGCGGCGAAATACAATGAGCAGTTCTTC
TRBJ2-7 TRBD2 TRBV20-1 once CSATRASGSYEQYF TGCAGTGCAACCCGGGCTAGCGGGAGTTACGAGCAGTACTTC
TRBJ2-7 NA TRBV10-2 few CASSEGSSYEQYF TGCGCCAGCAGTGAGGGCAGTTCCTACGAGCAGTACTTC
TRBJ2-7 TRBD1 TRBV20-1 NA CSAPGQGAREQYF TGCAGTGCCCCGGGACAGGGGGCGCGTGAGCAGTACTTC
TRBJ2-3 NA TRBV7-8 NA CASSLGAAGGDTQYF TGTGCCAGCAGCTTAGGGGCGGCGGGCGGAGATACGCAGTATTTT
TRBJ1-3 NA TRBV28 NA CASSFPGLSLSGNTIYF TGTGCCAGCAGTTTTCCCGGACTTAGTCTCTCTGGAAACACCATATATTTT
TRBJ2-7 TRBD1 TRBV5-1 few CASSLAGTGYSVSYEQYF TGCGCCAGCAGCTTGGCCGGGACAGGGTATTCTGTCTCCTACGAGCAGTACTTC
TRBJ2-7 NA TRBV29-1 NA CSVEDRRQGYEQYF TGCAGCGTTGAAGATCGGAGGCAGGGATACGAGCAGTACTTC
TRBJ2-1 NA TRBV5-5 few CASSLGPDYNEQFF TGTGCCAGCAGCCTGGGACCAGATTACAATGAGCAGTTCTTC
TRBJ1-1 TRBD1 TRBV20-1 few CSANDRGMNTEAFF TGCAGTGCCAACGACAGGGGAATGAACACTGAAGCTTTCTTT
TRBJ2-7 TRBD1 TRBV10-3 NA CAISGRDRVDLSGYEQYF TGTGCCATCAGTGGACGGGACAGGGTTGATCTATCAGGCTACGAGCAGTACTTC
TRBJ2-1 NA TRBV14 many CASGLWGNEQFF TGTGCCAGCGGCTTATGGGGGAATGAGCAGTTCTTC
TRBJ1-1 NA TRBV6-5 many CASSWGGSHSQTEAFF TGTGCCAGCAGTTGGGGCGGCAGCCATAGTCAAACTGAAGCTTTCTTT
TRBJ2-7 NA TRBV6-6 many CASSSRAHEQYF TGTGCCAGCAGTTCGAGGGCGCACGAGCAGTACTTC